These T cell receptor beta chains were read from a single sample in a study of T cell responses to AZD1222 COVID-19 vaccine. Measured with immunoSEQ multiplex PCR; TCRdb has only the in-frame clones, and not every one. The sample has 75,000 to 90,000 clones; approximately 90% are singletons. Here the sequenced sample was peripheral blood, taken on day 0 of AZD1222 vaccination. The receptors derive from an adult in good health. CDR3s include the opening cysteine and the closing phenylalanine or tryptophan. D genes are given only for firm matches. Clone sizes are given selectively: once, few, many, or a class where the clone is expanded.

clone_size	d_call	j_call	v_call	cdr3_nt	cdr3_aa
few	TRBD2	TRBJ2-3	TRBV7-2	TGTGCCAGCAGCCTAGGGACTAGCAGAAGCACAGATACGCAGTATTTT	CASSLGTSRSTDTQYF
-	-	TRBJ1-1	TRBV10-2	TGCGCCAGCAGTGAAGACACGAGGGCTTTCTTT	CASSEDTRAFF
-	-	TRBJ2-7	TRBV9	TGTGCCAGCAGCCCCCAAGCTCATTCCTACGAGCAGTACTTC	CASSPQAHSYEQYF
-	TRBD2	TRBJ2-5	TRBV7-2	TGTGCCAGCAGCGCCCGGGGCGTAGCGGGGGGCCGGGAGACCCAGTACTTC	CASSARGVAGGRETQYF
-	-	TRBJ2-7	TRBV18	TGTGCCAGCTCACCACTGGACAGTTACGAGCAGTACTTC	CASSPLDSYEQYF
once	TRBD2	TRBJ2-3	TRBV7-2	TGTGCCAGCAGATTTAACTTAGCGGGGGGCACAGATACGCAGTATTTT	CASRFNLAGGTDTQYF
-	-	TRBJ1-3	TRBV28	TGTGCCAGCAGTAGTCCCGGGACGGGCTCTGGAAACACCATATATTTT	CASSSPGTGSGNTIYF
-	TRBD1	TRBJ1-1	TRBV6-4	TGTGCCAGCAGTGACGGGGACAGGTCTGAAGCTTTCTTT	CASSDGDRSEAFF
-	TRBD1	TRBJ1-1	TRBV28	TGTGCCAGCAGCGCCGGGACAGCGAACACTGAAGCTTTCTTT	CASSAGTANTEAFF
-	-	TRBJ2-7	TRBV27	TGTGCCAGCAGTCCGACCCCACAGGTCTACGAGCAGTACTTC	CASSPTPQVYEQYF
once	-	TRBJ2-4	TRBV9	TGTGCCAGCAGCGTAGAACAGGGTGGGGGTCAGTACTTC	CASSVEQGGGQYF
-	-	TRBJ2-5	TRBV4-1	TGCGCCAGCAGCCTCCGGGCTAGGGAGACCCAGTACTTC	CASSLRARETQYF
-	-	TRBJ1-6	TRBV11-2	TGTGCCAGCAGCCTAGGACGTGACCTCCACTTT	CASSLGRDLHF
-	TRBD1	TRBJ2-7	TRBV2	TGTGCCAGCAGTGGGGGACAGGGTGTTCACCGCTACGAGCAGTACTTC	CASSGGQGVHRYEQYF
-	-	TRBJ2-7	TRBV24-1	TGTGCCACCAGTGACCCTGGGGGCGAGCAGTACTTC	CATSDPGGEQYF
-	-	TRBJ1-1	TRBV6-5	TGTGCCAGCAACTTGGACTTCAACACTGAAGCTTTCTTT	CASNLDFNTEAFF
-	-	TRBJ2-2	TRBV7-3	TGTGCCAGCAGCACCAGGGAGGCCGGGGAGCTGTTTTTT	CASSTREAGELFF
-	-	TRBJ2-2	TRBV19	TGTGCCAGTAGGGTACCGGGTGGCACCGGGGAGCTGTTTTTT	CASRVPGGTGELFF
-	TRBD1	TRBJ2-3	TRBV18	TGTGCCAGCTCGCCCGGGACAGGGGGCACAGATACGCAGTATTTT	CASSPGTGGTDTQYF
-	TRBD2	TRBJ2-7	TRBV3-1/TRBV3-2	TGTGCCAGCAGCCAACGTACCGGGGGGAATTACTACGAGCAGTACTTC	CASSQRTGGNYYEQYF
-	-	TRBJ2-3	TRBV11-2	TGTGCCAGCAGCTTAGGCAGGGGGGGAGCTACGCAGTATTTT	CASSLGRGGATQYF
-	-	TRBJ2-7	TRBV28	TGTGCCAGCAGTTTTGCGTCCTACGAGCAGTACTTC	CASSFASYEQYF
-	-	TRBJ2-7	TRBV5-1	TGCGCCAGCAAGGGGGACGGGGTGACGCCTACCTACGAGCAGTACTTC	CASKGDGVTPTYEQYF
-	-	TRBJ1-1	TRBV28	TGTGCCAGCAGGCTGGAAGGTGAAGCTTTCTTT	CASRLEGEAFF
-	-	TRBJ1-2	TRBV11-2	TGTGCCAGCAGCTTGAAGGACTATGGCTACACCTTC	CASSLKDYGYTF
-	TRBD1	TRBJ1-1	TRBV5-1	TGCGCCAGCAGCAGCCGGGACAGGGGGCGAGGGGATGAAGCTTTCTTT	CASSSRDRGRGDEAFF
-	-	TRBJ2-3	TRBV6-1	TGTGCCAGCAGTGAAAGTGTCGCCACGGATACGCAGTATTTT	CASSESVATDTQYF
-	TRBD1	TRBJ1-6	TRBV28	TGTGCCAGCAGTATACGGACAGGGGGCTATTCACCCCTCCACTTT	CASSIRTGGYSPLHF
-	-	TRBJ2-2	TRBV3-1/TRBV3-2	TGTGCCAGCAGCCAAGATCGCAGGGGAGGCACCGGGGAGCTGTTTTTT	CASSQDRRGGTGELFF
-	-	TRBJ1-1	TRBV6-5	TGTGCCAGCAGTTACCGGCCGGGCTCTGAAGCTTTCTTT	CASSYRPGSEAFF
-	-	TRBJ1-3	TRBV9	TGTGCCAGCAGCGTAGGAGGCAGCGGGAGCTCTGGAAACACCATATATTTT	CASSVGGSGSSGNTIYF
-	-	TRBJ1-1	TRBV29-1	TGCAGCGTTGGGGACACGGCGACCGAAGCTTTCTTT	CSVGDTATEAFF
-	-	TRBJ2-5	TRBV18	TGTGCCAGCTCACCATTCACCGTCGCGGAGACCCAGTACTTC	CASSPFTVAETQYF
-	TRBD1	TRBJ2-4	TRBV18	TGTGCCAGCTCACCACTCAGGTCGCAGGGGGCTTTAGAAGCCAAAAACATTCAGTACTTC	CASSPLRSQGALEAKNIQYF
-	TRBD2	TRBJ2-3	TRBV7-2	TGTGCCAGCAGCTTAGAATCGGGGGGGTCGGATACGCAGTATTTT	CASSLESGGSDTQYF
-	-	TRBJ2-7	TRBV18	TGTGCTAGCTCACCACTGCCGACAGGCTCCGAGCAGTACTTC	CASSPLPTGSEQYF
-	TRBD1	TRBJ2-3	TRBV5-6	TGTGCCAGCAGCCCCCAGGGGGGCACAGATACGCAGTATTTT	CASSPQGGTDTQYF
-	-	TRBJ1-6	TRBV19	TGTGCCAGTAGTATAGACCCTTCAACTCCCAATTCACCCCTCCACTTT	CASSIDPSTPNSPLHF
-	-	TRBJ1-1	TRBV12-3/TRBV12-4	TGTGCCAGCAGTCCCCCAGGGAACACTGAAGCTTTCTTT	CASSPPGNTEAFF
-	-	TRBJ1-6	TRBV20-1	TGCAGTGCTAGTACGGACAGAAGCCATTATAATTCACCCCTCCACTTT	CSASTDRSHYNSPLHF
-	TRBD1	TRBJ1-4	TRBV3-1/TRBV3-2	TGTGCCAGCAGCGTCCCGGGACAGCCTAATGAAAAACTGTTTTTT	CASSVPGQPNEKLFF
-	-	TRBJ2-7	TRBV28	TGTGCCAGCAGTCTGAGAGGCCGACAGGACTACGAGCAGTACTTC	CASSLRGRQDYEQYF
few	-	TRBJ2-2	TRBV27	TGTGCCAGCAGTTTGATCCCCGGGAACACCGGGGAGCTGTTTTTT	CASSLIPGNTGELFF
-	TRBD1	TRBJ2-7	TRBV7-6	TGTGCCAGCAGCTTAACGTCGGGACAGGTCTACGAGCAGTACTTC	CASSLTSGQVYEQYF
once	-	TRBJ1-4	TRBV12-3/TRBV12-4	TGTGCCAGCAGACCTTCGACAGTTTCAAAACTGTTTTTT	CASRPSTVSKLFF
-	-	TRBJ2-5	TRBV7-8	TGTGCCAGCAGCTTAATCCCGGTAGAGACCCAGTACTTC	CASSLIPVETQYF
-	TRBD1	TRBJ1-4	TRBV28	TGTGCCAGCAGTTACCCGGGACAGGTGTGGGAAAAACTGTTTTTT	CASSYPGQVWEKLFF
few	-	TRBJ1-5	TRBV2	TGTGCCAGCAGTGCGGAGGGAGGCAATCAGCCCCAGCATTTT	CASSAEGGNQPQHF
-	-	TRBJ2-3	TRBV29-1	TGCAGCGTTGAAGCGGGGCGCGGGCCGGATACGCAGTATTTT	CSVEAGRGPDTQYF
-	-	TRBJ1-2	TRBV6-2/TRBV6-3	TGTGCCAGCAGTTACGTGGGGCGAGGCTACACCTTC	CASSYVGRGYTF
-	TRBD1	TRBJ1-2	TRBV19	TGTGCCAGTACGGAGACACTGACAGGGAACTATGGCTACACCTTC	CASTETLTGNYGYTF